Below, one T cell receptor (beta chain) is given with its context. Researchers sorted participants into cohorts using their self-reported clinical history. Among Cohort 3 donors, those recovered had two negative PCRs, clearance, or symptom resolution. Sequenced by immunoSEQ multiplex PCR; TCRdb stores in-frame clones only, minus some. The sample consists of 150,000 or so clones, over 80% of them appearing once. The data are from a study of blood T cell repertoires in COVID-19. About the research overall: Sites in the United States, Italy and Spain provided acute and convalescent COVID-19 samples. PBMCs, B-cell-depleted T cells, or T cells provided the cDNA or gDNA that made up the material.

There are 12 residues in the CDR3. V dropped 8 bases and J dropped 4 bases, with 11 bases sitting between them. Germline loops: CDR1 MDHEN, CDR2 SYDVKM. The clonotype originates from a woman in her fifties or sixties who had recovered from COVID-19. The specimen was PBMCs or T cells enriched from blood (not recorded which). This chain connects TRBV28 to TRBJ1-2, with D possibly TRBD1 on 6 matching bases. The CDR3 coding sequence is TGTGCCAGCCGGACAGATTCCTATGGCTACACCTTC. Its protein product is CASRTDSYGYTF.